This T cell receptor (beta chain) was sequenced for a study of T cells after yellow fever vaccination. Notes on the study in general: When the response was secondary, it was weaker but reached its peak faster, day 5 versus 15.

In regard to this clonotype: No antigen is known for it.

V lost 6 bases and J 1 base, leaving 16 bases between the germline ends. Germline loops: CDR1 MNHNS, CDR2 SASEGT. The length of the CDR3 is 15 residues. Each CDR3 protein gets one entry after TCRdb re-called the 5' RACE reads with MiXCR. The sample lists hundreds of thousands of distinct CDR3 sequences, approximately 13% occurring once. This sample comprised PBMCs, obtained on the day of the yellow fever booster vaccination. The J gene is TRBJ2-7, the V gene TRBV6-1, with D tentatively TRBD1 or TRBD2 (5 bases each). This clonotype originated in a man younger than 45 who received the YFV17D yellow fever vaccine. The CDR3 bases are TGTGCCAGCAGGGCGCTTGGGGACGGATCCTACGAGCAGTACTTC. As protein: CASRALGDGSYEQYF.